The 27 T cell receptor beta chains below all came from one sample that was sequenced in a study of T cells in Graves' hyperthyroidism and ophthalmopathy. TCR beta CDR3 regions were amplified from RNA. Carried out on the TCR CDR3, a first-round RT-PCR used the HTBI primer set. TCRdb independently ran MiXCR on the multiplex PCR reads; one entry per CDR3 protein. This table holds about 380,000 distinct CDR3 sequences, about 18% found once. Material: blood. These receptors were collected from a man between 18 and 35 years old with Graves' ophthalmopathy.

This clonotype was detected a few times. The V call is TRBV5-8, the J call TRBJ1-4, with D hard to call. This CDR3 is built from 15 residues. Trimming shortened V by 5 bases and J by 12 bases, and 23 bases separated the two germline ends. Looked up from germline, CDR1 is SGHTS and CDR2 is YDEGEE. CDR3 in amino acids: CASRAAADFLEQLFF. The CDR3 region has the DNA TGTGCCAGCAGAGCCGCAGCGGACTTTCTAGAACAACTGTTTTTT.

CDR3 sequence reads: CASSYSGGGPGYTF. The CDR3 DNA reads as TGTGCCAGCAGTTACTCCGGGGGGGGGCCCGGCTACACCTTC. The chain links TRBV6-6 to TRBJ1-2; D perhaps matches TRBD1 (6 bases). CDR1 and CDR2 from the germline V gene are MNHNY and SVGAGI (reference sequence). The CDR3 length is 14 residues. V lost 0 bases and J 8 bases, leaving 13 bases between the germline ends.

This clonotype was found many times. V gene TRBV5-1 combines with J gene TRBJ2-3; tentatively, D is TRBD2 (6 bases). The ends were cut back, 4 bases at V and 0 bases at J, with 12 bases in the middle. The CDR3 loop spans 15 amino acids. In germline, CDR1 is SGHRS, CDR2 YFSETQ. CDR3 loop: CASSPGLKSTDTQYF. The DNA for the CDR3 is TGCGCCAGCAGCCCGGGACTTAAGAGCACAGATACGCAGTATTTT.

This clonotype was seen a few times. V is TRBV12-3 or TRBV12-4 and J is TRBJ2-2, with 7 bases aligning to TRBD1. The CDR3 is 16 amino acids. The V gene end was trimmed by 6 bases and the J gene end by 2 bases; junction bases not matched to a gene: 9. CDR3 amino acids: CASSPRWDRNTGELFF. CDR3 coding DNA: TGTGCCAGCAGCCCCCGGTGGGACAGAAACACCGGGGAGCTGTTTTTT.

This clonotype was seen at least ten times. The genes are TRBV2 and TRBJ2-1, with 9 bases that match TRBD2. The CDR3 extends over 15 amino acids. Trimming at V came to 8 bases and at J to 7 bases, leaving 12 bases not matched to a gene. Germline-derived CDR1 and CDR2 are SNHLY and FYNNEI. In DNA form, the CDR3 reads TGTGCCAGCTTGAATCGGGCGGGGGGGTGGAATGAGCAGTTCTTC. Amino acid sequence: CASLNRAGGWNEQFF.

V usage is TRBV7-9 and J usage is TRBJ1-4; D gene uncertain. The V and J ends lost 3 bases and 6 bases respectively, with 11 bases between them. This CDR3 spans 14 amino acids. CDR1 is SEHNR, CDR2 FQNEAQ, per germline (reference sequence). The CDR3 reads CASSFDLGHEKLFF. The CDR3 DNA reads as TGTGCCAGCAGCTTCGACCTAGGTCATGAAAAACTGTTTTTT.

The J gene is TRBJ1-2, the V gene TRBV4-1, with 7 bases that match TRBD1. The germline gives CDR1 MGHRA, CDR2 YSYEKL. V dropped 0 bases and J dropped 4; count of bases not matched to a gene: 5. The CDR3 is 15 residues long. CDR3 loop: CASSQDSAGGYGYTF. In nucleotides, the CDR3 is TGCGCCAGCAGCCAAGACTCGGCAGGGGGCTATGGCTACACCTTC.

CDR3 DNA: TGTGCCAGCAGCTTAGAAGAAGGTGGCTACACCTTC. Residues: CASSLEEGGYTF. V and J are TRBV7-9 and TRBJ1-2, with D unclear. There are 12 residues in the CDR3. V was cut by 1 base and J by 7 bases, with 7 bases left in between. CDR1 is SEHNR, CDR2 FQNEAQ, per germline (reference sequence).

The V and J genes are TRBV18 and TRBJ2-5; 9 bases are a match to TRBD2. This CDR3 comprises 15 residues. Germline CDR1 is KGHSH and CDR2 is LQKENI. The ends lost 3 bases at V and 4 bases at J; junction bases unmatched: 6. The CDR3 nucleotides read TGTGCCAGCTCACCCGGCGGGGGGGCAGGAGAGACCCAGTACTTC. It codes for CASSPGGGAGETQYF.

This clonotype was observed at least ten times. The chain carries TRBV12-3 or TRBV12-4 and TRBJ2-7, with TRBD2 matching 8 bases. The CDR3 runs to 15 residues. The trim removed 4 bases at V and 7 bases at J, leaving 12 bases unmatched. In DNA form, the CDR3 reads TGTGCCAGCAGTTCCGGGGGCGGGGGGCCGGGGGAGCAGTACTTC. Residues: CASSSGGGGPGEQYF.

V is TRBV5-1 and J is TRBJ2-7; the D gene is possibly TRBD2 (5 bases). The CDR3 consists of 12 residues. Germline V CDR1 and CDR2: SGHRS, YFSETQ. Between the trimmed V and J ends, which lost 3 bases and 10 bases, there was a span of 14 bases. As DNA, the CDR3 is TGCGCCAGCAGCTCCGGGTTGGAGGAACAGTACTTC. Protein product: CASSSGLEEQYF.

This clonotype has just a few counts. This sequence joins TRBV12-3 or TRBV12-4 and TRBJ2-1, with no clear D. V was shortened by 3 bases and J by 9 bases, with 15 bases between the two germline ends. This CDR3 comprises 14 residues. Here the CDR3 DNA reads TGTGCCAGCAGTTTCAGTCTCAGGAGAGCTGAGCAGTTCTTC. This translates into CASSFSLRRAEQFF.

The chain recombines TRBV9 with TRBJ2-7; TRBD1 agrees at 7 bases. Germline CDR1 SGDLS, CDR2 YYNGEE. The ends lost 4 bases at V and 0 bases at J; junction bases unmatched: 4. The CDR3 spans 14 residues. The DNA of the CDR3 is TGTGCCAGCAGCTTGGGGACAGCCTCCTACGAGCAGTACTTC. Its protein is CASSLGTASYEQYF.

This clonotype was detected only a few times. The CDR3 loop reads CASSPLNVVEAFF. In DNA form, the CDR3 reads TGTGCCAGTAGCCCCCTCAACGTAGTAGAAGCTTTCTTT. This chain uses TRBV19 with TRBJ1-1; unclear D gene. V was clipped by 6 bases and J by 8 bases, with 16 bases between them. This CDR3 comprises 13 residues. Germline CDR1 is LNHDA and CDR2 is SQIVND (reference sequence).

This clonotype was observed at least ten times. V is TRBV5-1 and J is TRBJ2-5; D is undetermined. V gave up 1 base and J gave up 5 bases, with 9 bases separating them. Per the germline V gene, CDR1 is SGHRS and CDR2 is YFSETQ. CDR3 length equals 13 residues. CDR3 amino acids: CASSLRWTETQYF. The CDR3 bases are TGCGCCAGCAGCTTGAGGTGGACGGAGACCCAGTACTTC.

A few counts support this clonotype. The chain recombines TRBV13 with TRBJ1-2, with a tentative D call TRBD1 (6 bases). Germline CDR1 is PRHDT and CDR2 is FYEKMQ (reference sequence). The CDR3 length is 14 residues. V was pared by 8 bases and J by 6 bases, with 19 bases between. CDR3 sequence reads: CASVQKQGLDGYTF. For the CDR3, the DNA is TGTGCCAGCGTACAAAAACAGGGTCTAGATGGCTACACCTTC. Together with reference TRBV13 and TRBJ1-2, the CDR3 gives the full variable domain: AAGVIQSPRHLIKEKRETATLKCYPIPRHDTVYWYQQGPGQDPQFLISFYEKMQSDKGSIPDRFSAQQFSDYHSELNMSSLELGDSALYFCASVQKQGLDGYTFGSGTRLTVV.

The CDR3: CASSEGDTENTEAFF. The CDR3 bases are TGTGCCAGTAGTGAGGGGGACACCGAGAACACTGAAGCTTTCTTT. The rearrangement links TRBV19 to TRBJ1-1, with D possibly being TRBD1 (6 bases). The CDR3 consists of 15 residues. V lost 5 bases, J lost 1 base, and 14 bases lay in between. Germline V gene sequence: CDR1 LNHDA, CDR2 SQIVND (reference sequence).

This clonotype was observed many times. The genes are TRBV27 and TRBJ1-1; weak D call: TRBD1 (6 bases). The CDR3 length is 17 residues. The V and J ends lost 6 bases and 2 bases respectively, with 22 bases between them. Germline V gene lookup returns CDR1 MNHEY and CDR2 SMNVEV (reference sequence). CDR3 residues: CASSVIGGGRVNTEAFF. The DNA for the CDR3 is TGTGCCAGCAGCGTAATAGGGGGGGGGAGGGTTAACACTGAAGCTTTCTTT.

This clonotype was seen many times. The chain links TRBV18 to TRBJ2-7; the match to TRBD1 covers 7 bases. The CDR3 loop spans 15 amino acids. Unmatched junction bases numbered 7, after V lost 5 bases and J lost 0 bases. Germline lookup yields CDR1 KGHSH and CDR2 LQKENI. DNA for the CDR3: TGTGCCAGCTCAGCGAGGGGGCCGATCTCCTACGAGCAGTACTTC. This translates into CASSARGPISYEQYF.

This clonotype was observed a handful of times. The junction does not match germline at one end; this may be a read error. The CDR3 reads CATSEVVRADTQYF. The CDR3, as DNA: TGTGCCACCAGTGAGGTGGTCCGGGCAGATACGCAGTATTTT. The chain links TRBV10-3 to TRBJ2-3; D remains ambiguous. This CDR3 contains 14 residues. Germline lookup yields CDR1 ENHRY and CDR2 SYGVKD.

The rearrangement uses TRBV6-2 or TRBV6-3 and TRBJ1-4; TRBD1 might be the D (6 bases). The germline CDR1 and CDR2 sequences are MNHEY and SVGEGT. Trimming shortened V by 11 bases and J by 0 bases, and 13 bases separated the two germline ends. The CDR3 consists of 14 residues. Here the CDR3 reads CAGSQGATNEKLFF. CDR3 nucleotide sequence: TGTGCCGGATCACAGGGAGCAACTAATGAAAAACTGTTTTTT.

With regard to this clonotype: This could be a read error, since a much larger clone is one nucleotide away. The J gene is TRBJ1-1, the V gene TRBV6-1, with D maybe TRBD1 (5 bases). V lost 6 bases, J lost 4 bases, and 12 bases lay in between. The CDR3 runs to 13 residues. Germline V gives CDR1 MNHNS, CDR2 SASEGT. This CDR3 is CASRRGESTEAFF. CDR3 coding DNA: TGTGCCAGCAGAAGGGGCGAGAGCACTGAAGCTTTCTTT.

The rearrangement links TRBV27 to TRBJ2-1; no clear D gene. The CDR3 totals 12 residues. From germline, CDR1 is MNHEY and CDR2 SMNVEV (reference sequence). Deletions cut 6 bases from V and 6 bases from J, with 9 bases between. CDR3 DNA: TGTGCCAGCAGCATTCACGGCAATGAGCAGTTCTTC. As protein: CASSIHGNEQFF.

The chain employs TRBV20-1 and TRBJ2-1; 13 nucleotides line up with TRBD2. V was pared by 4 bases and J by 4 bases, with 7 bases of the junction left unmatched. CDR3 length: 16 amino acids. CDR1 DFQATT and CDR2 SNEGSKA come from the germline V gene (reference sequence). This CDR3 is CSANPGLAGEYNEQFF. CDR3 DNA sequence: TGCAGTGCTAACCCAGGACTAGCGGGAGAGTACAATGAGCAGTTCTTC.

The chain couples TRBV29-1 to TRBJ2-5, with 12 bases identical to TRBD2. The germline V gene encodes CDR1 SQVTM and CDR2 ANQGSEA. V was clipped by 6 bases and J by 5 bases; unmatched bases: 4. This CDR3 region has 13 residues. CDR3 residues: CSVTSGGVETQYF. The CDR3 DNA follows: TGCAGCGTGACTAGCGGGGGTGTGGAGACCCAGTACTTC. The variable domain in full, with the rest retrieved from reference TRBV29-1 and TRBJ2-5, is SAVISQKPSRDICQRGTSLTIQCQVDSQVTMMFWYRQQPGQSLTLIATANQGSEATYESGFVIDKFPISRPNLTFSTLTVSNMSPEDSSIYLCSVTSGGVETQYFGPGTRLLVL.

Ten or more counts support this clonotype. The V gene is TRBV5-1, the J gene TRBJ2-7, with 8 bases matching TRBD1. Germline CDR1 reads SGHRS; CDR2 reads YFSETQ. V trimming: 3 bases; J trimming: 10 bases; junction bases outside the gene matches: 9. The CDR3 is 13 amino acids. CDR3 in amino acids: CASSSGHRGDQYF. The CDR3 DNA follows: TGCGCCAGCAGCTCGGGCCACAGGGGGGATCAGTACTTC.

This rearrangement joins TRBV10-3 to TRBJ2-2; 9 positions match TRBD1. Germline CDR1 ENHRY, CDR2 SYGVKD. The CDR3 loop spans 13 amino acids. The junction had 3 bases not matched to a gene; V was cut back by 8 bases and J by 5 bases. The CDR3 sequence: CAIRDRVTGELFF. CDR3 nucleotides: TGTGCCATCCGGGACAGGGTTACCGGGGAGCTGTTTTTT.